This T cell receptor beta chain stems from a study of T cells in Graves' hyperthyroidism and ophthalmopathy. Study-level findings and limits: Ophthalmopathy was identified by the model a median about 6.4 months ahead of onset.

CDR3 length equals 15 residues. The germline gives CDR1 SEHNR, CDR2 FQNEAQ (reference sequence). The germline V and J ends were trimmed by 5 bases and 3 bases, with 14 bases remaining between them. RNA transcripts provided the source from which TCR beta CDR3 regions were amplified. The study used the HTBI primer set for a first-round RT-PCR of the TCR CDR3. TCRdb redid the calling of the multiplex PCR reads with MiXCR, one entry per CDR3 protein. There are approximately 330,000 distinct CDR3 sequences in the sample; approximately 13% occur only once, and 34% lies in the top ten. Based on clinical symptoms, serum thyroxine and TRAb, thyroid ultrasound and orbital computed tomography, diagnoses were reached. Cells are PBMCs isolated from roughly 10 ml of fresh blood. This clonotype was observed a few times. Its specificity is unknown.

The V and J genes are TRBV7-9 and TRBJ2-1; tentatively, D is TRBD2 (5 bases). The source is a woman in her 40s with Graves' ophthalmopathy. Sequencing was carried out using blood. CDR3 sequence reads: CASSPLGKGYNEQFF. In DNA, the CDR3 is TGTGCCAGCAGCCCCCTCGGGAAGGGCTACAATGAGCAGTTCTTC.